The clone carrying this T cell receptor (beta chain) was detected only a few times. Profiling relied on immunoSEQ multiplex PCR, and the TCRdb table lists in-frame clones only, not all of them. The data hold a few hundred thousand clones, with roughly 90% observed a single time. This sample was included in a study of blood T cell repertoires in COVID-19. Study-wide background: From T cells, B-cell-depleted T cells, or PBMCs came the material, which was cDNA or gDNA.

The length of the CDR3 is 15 residues. From germline, CDR1 is MGHRA and CDR2 YSYEKL. Trimming left V 6 bases short and J 2 bases short, with 16 bases between. Clinical history as reported by participants underpinned cohort assignment. What the recovered Cohort 3 donors had was two negative PCRs, clearance, or symptom resolution. The sequenced sample was PBMCs or T cells enriched from blood (not recorded which). The rearrangement uses TRBV4-1 and TRBJ1-1, with TRBD1 as a possible D gene (5 bases). The TCR originated in a woman in her thirties or forties who had recovered from COVID-19. CDR3 nucleotide sequence: TGCGCCAGCAGAATTAACATCCAGGGAAACACTGAAGCTTTCTTT. Its protein product is CASRINIQGNTEAFF.